Below are 24 T cell receptor beta chains sequenced from a single sample in a study of identical twins. TCRdb analysed the 5' RACE reads with MiXCR anew, one entry per CDR3 protein. Here the sample spans hundreds of thousands of distinct CDR3 sequences, about a fifth being singletons. This sample was shared with a second study, whose subject was yellow fever vaccine responses in identical twins.

Sequencing was done on a sample of CD4+ T cells sorted from blood. The origin of the receptors is a young woman in good health.

This clonotype was detected only a few times. The chain recombines TRBV20-1 with TRBJ1-1; 7 bases align to TRBD1. Germline CDR1 DFQATT, CDR2 SNEGSKA (reference sequence). The CDR3 covers 14 residues. Losses at the gene ends were 5 bases for V and 0 bases for J; bases not matched to a gene: 6. This CDR3 reads CSAPRTGMNTEAFF. In nucleotides, the CDR3 is TGCAGTGCTCCCCGGACAGGTATGAACACTGAAGCTTTCTTT.

The chain combines TRBV29-1 with TRBJ1-2; the match to TRBD1 covers 9 bases. V dropped 0 bases and J dropped 0; count of bases not matched to a gene: 14. The germline gives CDR1 SQVTM, CDR2 ANQGSEA. CDR3 length equals 19 residues. The CDR3 spells CSVEDRSAGQGRSNYGYTF. CDR3 in DNA: TGCAGCGTTGAAGATCGGTCGGCGGGACAGGGCCGATCTAACTATGGCTACACCTTC.

The sample holds a few counts of this clonotype. The chain has TRBV29-1 and TRBJ2-1; 9 bases align to TRBD2. The CDR3 has 14 amino acids. V shed 8 bases, J shed 4 bases, and the junction held 9 bases outside the gene matches. The germline V gene has CDR1 SQVTM and CDR2 ANQGSEA. The chain's CDR3 is CSTRVTSGYNEQFF. The DNA for the CDR3 is TGCAGCACGCGGGTAACTAGCGGGTACAATGAGCAGTTCTTC.

This chain joins TRBV5-1 and TRBJ2-1; 9 bases fit TRBD2. CDR3 length: 17 amino acids. CDR1 and CDR2 (germline): SGHRS, YFSETQ. The J segment lost 2 bases and the V segment lost 2 bases, leaving 8 bases of the junction unmatched. In DNA form, the CDR3 reads TGCGCCAGCAGCTTCTCTAGCGGGAATAGGGCCTACAATGAGCAGTTCTTC. This codes for CASSFSSGNRAYNEQFF.

The rearrangement uses TRBV3-1 and TRBJ2-1, with D perhaps given as TRBD1 or TRBD2 (5 bases each). Trimming left V 0 bases short and J 11 bases short, with 8 bases between. Germline V gene sequence: CDR1 LGHDT, CDR2 YNNKEL (reference sequence). The CDR3 runs 12 residues. In nucleotides, the CDR3 is TGTGCCAGCAGCCAAGACGAGGGGAAGCAGTTCTTC. Translating gives CASSQDEGKQFF.

The chain uses TRBV20-1 and TRBJ2-5, with 11 bases matching TRBD1. Germline trimming cut 6 bases from V and 4 bases from J; bases unmatched to any gene: 4. Germline CDR1 is DFQATT and CDR2 is SNEGSKA (reference sequence). This CDR3 has 13 residues. Here the CDR3 reads CSAPGTGGETQYF. The CDR3 DNA is TGCAGTGCCCCCGGGACAGGGGGAGAGACCCAGTACTTC.

The chain uses TRBV19 and TRBJ2-3, with D maybe TRBD1 (6 bases). The CDR3 length is 16 residues. The V gene's germline CDR1 is LNHDA and CDR2 SQIVND (reference sequence). The ends were cut back, 4 bases at V and 2 bases at J, with 16 bases in the middle. The CDR3 here is CASSKQGTSATDTQYF. The CDR3 nucleotides read TGTGCCAGTAGTAAACAGGGAACCTCCGCCACAGATACGCAGTATTTT.

This clonotype was seen only a few times. The CDR3 DNA reads as TGCGCCAGCAGCCCACAGGGAGATGAGCAGTTCTTC. It yields the protein CASSPQGDEQFF. The chain has TRBV5-1 and TRBJ2-1, with D maybe TRBD1 (6 bases). Germline CDR1 and CDR2: SGHRS and YFSETQ. The germline V and J ends were trimmed by 4 bases and 8 bases, with 10 bases remaining between them. The CDR3 has 12 amino acids.

The chain has TRBV5-1 and TRBJ2-2, with TRBD1 matching 7 bases. This CDR3 is built from 15 residues. Germline CDR1 SGHRS, CDR2 YFSETQ. J was trimmed by 0 bases and V by 4 bases; bases with no gene match: 3. Here the CDR3 DNA reads TGCGCCAGCAGCCACGGGACAGCGAACACCGGGGAGCTGTTTTTT. It translates to CASSHGTANTGELFF. The full variable domain, completed using reference TRBV5-1 and TRBJ2-2, is KAGVTQTPRYLIKTRGQQVTLSCSPISGHRSVSWYQQTPGQGLQFLFEYFSETQRNKGNFPGRFSGRQFSNSRSEMNVSTLELGDSALYLCASSHGTANTGELFFGEGSRLTVL.

Concerning this clonotype itself: In this CDR3 the conserved last residue, phenylalanine or tryptophan, is missing, so a read error is likely. The rearrangement links TRBV29-1 to TRBJ2-1; TRBD2 agrees at 7 bases. Per the germline V gene, CDR1 is SQVTM and CDR2 is ANQGSEA. The V and J ends lost 3 bases and 7 bases, in that order; junction bases with no gene match: 12. The CDR3 is 15 residues long. DNA of the CDR3: TGCAGCGTTGAGGGGCTAGCGGCCCTTTGGAATGAGCAGTTCTTG. Protein: CSVEGLAALWNEQFL.

The chain joins TRBV27 to TRBJ1-2; 8 nucleotides match TRBD1. In germline, CDR1 is MNHEY, CDR2 SMNVEV (reference sequence). V lost 7 bases to trimming and J lost 4 bases; unmatched junction nucleotides: 11. This CDR3 comprises 15 residues. CDR3 sequence (DNA): TGTGCCAGCACCCTTCGGACAGGGAGTGGCTATGGCTACACCTTC. As protein: CASTLRTGSGYGYTF.

This rearrangement joins TRBV12-3 or TRBV12-4 to TRBJ2-1; 9 nucleotides line up with TRBD2. V shed 6 bases and J 4 bases; nucleotides not matched to a gene: 10. CDR3 length equals 16 residues. The CDR3 DNA reads as TGTGCCAGCAGGTTCACCGGGACTAGCCGTTACAATGAGCAGTTCTTC. Translation: CASRFTGTSRYNEQFF.

Only a few counts were recorded for this clonotype. This rearrangement joins TRBV7-2 to TRBJ2-5; no definite D call. From germline, CDR1 is SGHTA and CDR2 FQGNSA. Trimming stripped 5 bases from V and 5 bases from J, with 12 bases between. The CDR3 is 13 amino acids. Written as DNA, the CDR3 is TGTGCCAGCAGCCGGGTGGGGTGGGAGACCCAGTACTTC. The encoded protein is CASSRVGWETQYF.

The chain is built from TRBV3-1 and TRBJ2-3; D may be TRBD1 or TRBD2 (6 bases each). Germline V gene lookup returns CDR1 LGHDT and CDR2 YNNKEL (reference sequence). With 2 bases removed from V and 4 bases from J, the gap between germline ends came to 16 bases. The CDR3 spans 16 residues. The CDR3 protein is CASSQRGGGQADTQYF. In DNA, the CDR3 is TGTGCCAGCAGCCAACGAGGAGGGGGTCAGGCAGATACGCAGTATTTT.

V and J are TRBV5-1 and TRBJ2-4, with TRBD2 identical over 14 bases. The CDR3 sequence is 15 residues long. Looked up from germline, CDR1 is SGHRS and CDR2 is YFSETQ. Germline trimming cut 3 bases from V and 8 bases from J; bases unmatched to any gene: 4. DNA for the CDR3: TGCGCCAGCAGCTCAGGACTAGCGGGAGGTGACATTCAGTACTTC. Amino acids: CASSSGLAGGDIQYF.

This clonotype was observed a handful of times. This chain joins TRBV4-1 and TRBJ2-3; weak D call: TRBD1 (6 bases). Germline values: CDR1 MGHRA, CDR2 YSYEKL. Trimming shortened V by 6 bases and J by 4 bases, and 14 bases separated the two germline ends. CDR3 length: 14 residues. The CDR3 region is CASSPTTGPDTQYF. DNA of the CDR3: TGCGCCAGCAGTCCCACCACAGGGCCAGATACGCAGTATTTT.

The chain uses TRBV14 and TRBJ2-7; possibly TRBD1 or TRBD2 for D (5 bases each). Germline lookup yields CDR1 SGHDN and CDR2 FVKESK. V lost 4 bases, J lost 0 bases, and 25 bases lay in between. There are 19 residues in the CDR3. The CDR3 loop is CASSRQKFIVSGSSYEQYF. The DNA for the CDR3 is TGTGCCAGCAGCCGCCAAAAGTTTATTGTGTCAGGGAGCTCCTACGAGCAGTACTTC. Full variable domain (outside the CDR3, taken from reference TRBV14 and TRBJ2-7): EAGVTQFPSHSVIEKGQTVTLRCDPISGHDNLYWYRRVMGKEIKFLLHFVKESKQDESGMPNNRFLAERTGGTYSTLKVQPAELEDSGVYFCASSRQKFIVSGSSYEQYFGPGTRLTVT.

This clonotype was recorded at least ten times. The J gene is TRBJ1-2, the V gene TRBV15; unclear D gene. Germline V gives CDR1 LNHNV, CDR2 YYDKDF (reference sequence). V lost 1 base and J 6 bases, leaving 9 bases between the germline ends. The CDR3 runs to 13 residues. As DNA, the CDR3 is TGTGCCACCAGCAGAGGTTCAGAAAATGGCTACACCTTC. It yields the protein CATSRGSENGYTF.

This clonotype has only a few counts. This chain uses TRBV29-1 with TRBJ1-2, with 9 bases lining up with TRBD1. CDR3 length: 13 amino acids. V was clipped by 6 bases and J by 2 bases; unmatched bases: 4. CDR1 and CDR2 from the germline V gene are SQVTM and ANQGSEA. The CDR3 here is CSVGTGPNYGYTF. CDR3 nucleotide sequence: TGCAGCGTAGGGACAGGGCCCAACTATGGCTACACCTTC.

The V call is TRBV28, the J call TRBJ1-1; D gene unclear. Deletions cut 2 bases from V and 3 bases from J, with 10 bases between. Germline V gene data show CDR1 as MDHEN and CDR2 as SYDVKM. The CDR3 contains 14 residues. The CDR3 nucleotides read TGTGCCAGCAGTTTAAGGTTGCCATACACTGAAGCTTTCTTT. This encodes CASSLRLPYTEAFF.

This clonotype occurred a few times. The V and J genes are TRBV29-1 and TRBJ1-5, with D possibly being TRBD1 (5 bases). Germline CDR1 SQVTM, CDR2 ANQGSEA. The germline V and J ends were trimmed by 4 bases and 6 bases, with 16 bases remaining between them. The CDR3 contains 14 residues. The CDR3 DNA sequence: TGCAGCGTTGTCCCCGCGGGGGATAGTCAGCCCCAGCATTTT. Protein: CSVVPAGDSQPQHF.

The chain uses TRBV5-6 and TRBJ1-5; TRBD1 agrees at 7 bases. This CDR3 is built from 15 residues. With 0 bases clipped from V and 3 bases from J, the junction kept 3 bases outside the gene matches. Per the germline V gene, CDR1 is SGHDT and CDR2 is YYEEEE. In DNA form, the CDR3 reads TGTGCCAGCAGCTTGGGACAGGGCCTCAATCAGCCCCAGCATTTT. Translation: CASSLGQGLNQPQHF.

V and J are TRBV12-3 or TRBV12-4 and TRBJ1-2, with 7 bases identical to TRBD1. The junction had 11 bases not matched to a gene; V was cut back by 2 bases and J by 5 bases. This CDR3 region has 16 residues. CDR3 protein: CASSLIGSTGKYGYTF. The DNA of the CDR3 is TGTGCCAGCAGTTTAATAGGTTCGACAGGGAAATATGGCTACACCTTC.

The chain employs TRBV6-5 and TRBJ1-6; 9 nucleotides align to TRBD1. The germline CDR1 and CDR2 sequences are MNHEY and SVGAGI. CDR3 length equals 15 residues. Losses at the gene ends were 1 base for V and 9 bases for J; bases not matched to a gene: 4. The chain's CDR3 is CASSYWGQGGSPLHF. In DNA, the CDR3 is TGTGCCAGCAGTTACTGGGGACAGGGAGGTTCACCCCTCCACTTT.